This T cell receptor beta chain was identified in a study of neoadjuvant anti-PD-1 for oral cavity cancer. Study information: Patients without progression got a fourth dose around day 43. Study outcomes and limitations: With a few patients per group, TCR findings need larger cohorts.

From germline, CDR1 is SEHNR and CDR2 FQNEAQ (reference sequence). CDR3 length: 14 residues. Trimming removed 5 bases at V and 10 bases at J, with 15 bases between. Time point of the sample: after neoadjuvant nivolumab, at surgical resection. Six replicates per PBMC sample, mostly from around 500 ng of genomic DNA. The protocol was immunoSEQ multiplex PCR, while the TCRdb copy is restricted to in-frame clones and leaves out a portion. Of about 8,000 clones in the sample, 60% to 75% were seen once. Comments on this clone: The antigen is not known.

The sample here was PBMCs, taken after nivolumab (anti-PD-1) treatment. This receptor was taken from a person aged 35 to 85 with oral cavity squamous cell carcinoma. The V and J genes are TRBV7-9 and TRBJ1-6, with D unclear. The CDR3 DNA follows: TGTGCCAGCAGCCCAGTTCGTCTAGGGTCACCCCTCCACTTT. It encodes CASSPVRLGSPLHF.